This TCR beta chain appears in the sequencing data of a study of response to subunit inactivated influenza vaccine. TCRdb re-derived calls from the RT-PCR reads in MiXCR, one entry per CDR3 protein. Among 530,000 or so distinct CDR3 sequences listed, about 25% were seen once. On this clonotype: Its matching antigen is unknown.

From germline, CDR1 is SGHRS and CDR2 YFSETQ. The CDR3 is 16 amino acids. With V trimmed by 4 bases and J by 5 bases, 10 bases remained unmatched. Study findings and constraints: Authors suggested each seasonal influenza vaccination recruits few new T cells.

This receptor was identified in a man aged 50 or older who received an inactivated influenza vaccine. The chain joins TRBV5-1 to TRBJ2-2, with 8 bases lining up with TRBD2. Material: CD4+ T cells sorted from PBMCs, obtained more than 4 days after vaccination. The CDR3 here is CASSQGLARGTGELFF. The DNA of the CDR3 is TGCGCCAGCAGCCAAGGACTAGCTCGTGGTACCGGGGAGCTGTTTTTT. Full variable domain (missing parts from reference TRBV5-1 and TRBJ2-2): KAGVTQTPRYLIKTRGQQVTLSCSPISGHRSVSWYQQTPGQGLQFLFEYFSETQRNKGNFPGRFSGRQFSNSRSEMNVSTLELGDSALYLCASSQGLARGTGELFFGEGSRLTVL.